The clone carrying this T cell receptor (beta chain) was observed a single time. No antigen is known for it. Germline assignment: CDR1 LNHDA and CDR2 SQIVND (reference sequence). Trimming stripped 6 bases from V and 0 bases from J, with 8 bases between. The CDR3 is 14 residues long. Assay used: immunoSEQ multiplex PCR; TCRdb lists only in-frame clones, some missing. Of 2 million to 2.5 million clones listed, approximately 95% were seen once; the top ten hold approximately 0.13%. The data derive from a study of shared clonotypes between healthy human individuals. In the study overall: A couple of women and a few men aged 18 to 49 served as donors.

Study-level points and caveats: What naive subsets generally showed was a larger estimated richness than memory subsets showed. The four-donor shared clonotypes exceeded non-shared clonotypes in generation probability, with non-shared ones scoring lower.

This receptor was taken from a man younger than 30 in good health. The chain combines TRBV19 with TRBJ2-2; unclear D gene. The sample taken for sequencing was naive CD4+ T cells sorted from blood. Subset of the sample: CD45RA+ positively selected. The CDR3 sequence is CASRSGSNTGELFF. CDR3 coding DNA: TGTGCCAGTAGATCGGGTTCGAACACCGGGGAGCTGTTTTTT.